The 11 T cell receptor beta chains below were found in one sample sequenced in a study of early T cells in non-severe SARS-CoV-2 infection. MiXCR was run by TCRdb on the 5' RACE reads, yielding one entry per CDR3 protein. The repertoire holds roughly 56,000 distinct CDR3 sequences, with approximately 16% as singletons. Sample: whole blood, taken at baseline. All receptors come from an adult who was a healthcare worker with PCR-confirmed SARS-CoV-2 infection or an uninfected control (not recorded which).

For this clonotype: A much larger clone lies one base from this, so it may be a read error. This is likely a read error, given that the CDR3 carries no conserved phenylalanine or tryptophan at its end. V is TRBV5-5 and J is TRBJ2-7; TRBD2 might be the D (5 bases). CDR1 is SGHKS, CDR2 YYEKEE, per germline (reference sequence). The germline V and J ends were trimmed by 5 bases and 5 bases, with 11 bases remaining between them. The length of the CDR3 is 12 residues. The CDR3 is CASSTRVDEQYL. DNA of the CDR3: TGTGCCAGCAGTACTAGGGTCGACGAGCAGTACCTC.

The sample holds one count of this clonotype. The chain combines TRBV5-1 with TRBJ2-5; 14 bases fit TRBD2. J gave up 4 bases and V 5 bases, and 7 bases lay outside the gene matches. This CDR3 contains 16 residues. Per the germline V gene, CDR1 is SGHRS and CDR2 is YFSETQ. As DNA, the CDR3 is TGCGCCAGCAGTCTTGGGACTAGCGGGAGCGGAGAGACCCAGTACTTC. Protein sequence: CASSLGTSGSGETQYF.

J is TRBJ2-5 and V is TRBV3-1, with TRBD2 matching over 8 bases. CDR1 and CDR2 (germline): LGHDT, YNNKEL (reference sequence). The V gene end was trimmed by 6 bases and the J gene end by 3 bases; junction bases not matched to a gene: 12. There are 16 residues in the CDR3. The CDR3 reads CASRRVAGPTKETQYF. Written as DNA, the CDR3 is TGTGCCAGCAGGAGGGTAGCGGGGCCTACTAAAGAGACCCAGTACTTC.

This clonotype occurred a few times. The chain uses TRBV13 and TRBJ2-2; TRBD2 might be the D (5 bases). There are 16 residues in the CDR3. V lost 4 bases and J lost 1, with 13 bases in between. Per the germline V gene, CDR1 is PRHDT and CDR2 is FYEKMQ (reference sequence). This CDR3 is CASSSWAGMNTGELFF. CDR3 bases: TGTGCCAGCAGCTCATGGGCCGGGATGAACACCGGGGAGCTGTTTTTT.

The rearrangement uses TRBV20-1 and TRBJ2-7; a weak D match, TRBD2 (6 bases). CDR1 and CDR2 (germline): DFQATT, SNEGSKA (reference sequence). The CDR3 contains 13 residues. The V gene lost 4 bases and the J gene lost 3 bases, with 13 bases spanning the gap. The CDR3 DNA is TGCAGTGCTATTGGAGGGCGGGACTACGAGCAGTACTTC. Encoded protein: CSAIGGRDYEQYF.

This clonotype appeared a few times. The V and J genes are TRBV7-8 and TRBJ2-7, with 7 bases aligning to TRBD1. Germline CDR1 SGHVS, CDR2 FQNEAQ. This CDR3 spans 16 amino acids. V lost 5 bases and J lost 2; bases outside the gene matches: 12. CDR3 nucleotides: TGTGCCAGCAGCCCCAGAAGGACAGGTCCCACCTACGAGCAGTACTTC. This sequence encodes CASSPRRTGPTYEQYF.

Written as DNA, the CDR3 is TGTGCCAGCAGCTTACCATCCTACAATGAGCAGTTCTTC. This gives the protein CASSLPSYNEQFF. V is TRBV7-9 and J is TRBJ2-1; unclear D gene. The germline V gene has CDR1 SEHNR and CDR2 FQNEAQ (reference sequence). CDR3 length: 13 amino acids. V was cut by 2 bases and J by 1 base, with 3 bases left in between.

In DNA form, the CDR3 reads TGTGCCAGCAGCCAAGGGGCCCCAACGGTAGGGGAGCAGTTCTTC. Translated, it gives CASSQGAPTVGEQFF. V and J are TRBV3-1 and TRBJ2-1; D not certain. Germline CDR1 LGHDT, CDR2 YNNKEL (reference sequence). V was shortened by 1 base and J by 10 bases, with 17 bases between the two germline ends. The CDR3 has 15 residues.

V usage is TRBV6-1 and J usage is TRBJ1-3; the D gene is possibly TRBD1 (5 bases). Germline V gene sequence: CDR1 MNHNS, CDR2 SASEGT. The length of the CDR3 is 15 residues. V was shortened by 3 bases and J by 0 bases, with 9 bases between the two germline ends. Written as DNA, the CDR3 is TGTGCCAGCAGTGACTGGGGCGGCTCTGGAAACACCATATATTTT. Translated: CASSDWGGSGNTIYF.

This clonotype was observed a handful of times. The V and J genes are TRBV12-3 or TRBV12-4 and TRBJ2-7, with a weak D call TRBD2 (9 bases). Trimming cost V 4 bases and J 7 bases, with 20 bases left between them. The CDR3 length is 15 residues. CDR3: CASSSTGGLAGEQYF. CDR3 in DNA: TGTGCCAGCAGTTCCACAGGGGGACTAGCAGGAGAGCAGTACTTC.

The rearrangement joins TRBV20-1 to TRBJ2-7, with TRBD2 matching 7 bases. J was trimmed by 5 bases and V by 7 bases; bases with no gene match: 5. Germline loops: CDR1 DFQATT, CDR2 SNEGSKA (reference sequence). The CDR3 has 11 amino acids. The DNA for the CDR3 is TGCAGTGTTAAAGCGGGACACGAGCAGTACTTC. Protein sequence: CSVKAGHEQYF.